This T cell receptor beta chain was captured by sequencing in a study of Ad26.COV2.S vaccination and SARS-CoV-2 variants. Regarding the study as a whole: Possibly, TCR breadth and depth analyses underestimated total T cell responses.

Treatment denoted: 15 to 20 received Ad26.COV2.S at low or high dose, single or two shots; roughly five received placebo; per-sample allocation not given. The study sampled participants on day 63 after the first vaccine or placebo injection. Donation was by an adult aged 18-55 years who was in Boston. Points on this clone: Its antigen is not known.

Method: immunoSEQ multiplex PCR; TCRdb's copy keeps in-frame clones and lacks some. This table holds 350,000 to 450,000 clones, under 90% found once. The V and J ends lost 5 bases and 4 bases respectively, with 24 bases between them. The CDR3 has 17 amino acids. Germline CDR1 and CDR2: SEHNR and FQNEAQ (reference sequence). The genes are TRBV7-9 and TRBJ2-7, with D perhaps being TRBD1 or TRBD2 (5 bases each). The receptor comes from a person aged 18 to 59 who received the Ad26.COV2.S COVID-19 vaccine or a placebo. Sequencing was performed on peripheral blood, taken in a trial of Ad26.COV2.S vaccine versus placebo. DNA for the CDR3: TGTGCCAGCAGCCCCAAAACTCTCCGGGACCGCCTATACGAGCAGTACTTC. Translated, it gives CASSPKTLRDRLYEQYF.